Listed below are T cell receptor beta chains from one sample, sequenced in a study of early T cells in non-severe SARS-CoV-2 infection. TCRdb reanalysed the 5' RACE reads using MiXCR and keeps one entry per CDR3 protein. The profile shows approximately 70,000 distinct CDR3 sequences, roughly 12% of them singletons. Source material: whole blood. All receptors derive from an adult who was a healthcare worker with PCR-confirmed SARS-CoV-2 infection or an uninfected control (not recorded which). Both conserved end residues are part of each CDR3. D genes are given only for firm matches. Size values are once, few and many counts, or a class for expanded clones, and some rows have none.

D gene	J gene	clone size	V gene	CDR3 DNA	CDR3 protein
TRBD2	TRBJ2-5	few	TRBV2	TGTGCCAGCTCCGGACTAGCGGACCAAGAGACCCAGTACTTC	CASSGLADQETQYF
TRBD2	TRBJ2-1	-	TRBV5-1	TGCGCCAGCAGGGGGACCCTAGCGGGGGGGCCCAATGAGCAGTTCTTC	CASRGTLAGGPNEQFF
-	TRBJ2-1	few	TRBV29-1	TGCAGCGTTGTGGGGCGGGCCGGAGTAGGTGAGCAGTTCTTC	CSVVGRAGVGEQFF
-	TRBJ2-2	-	TRBV19	TGTGCCAGTAGTAAGAGACAGACCACCGGGGAGCTGTTTTTT	CASSKRQTTGELFF
-	TRBJ1-5	-	TRBV5-5	TGTGCCAGCAGCTACTCATGGACGGCGAGCAATCAGCCCCAGCATTTT	CASSYSWTASNQPQHF
-	TRBJ2-7	many	TRBV29-1	TGCAGCGTTGATGGGCAGGGCCCCTACGAGCAGTACTTC	CSVDGQGPYEQYF
TRBD2	TRBJ2-5	many	TRBV4-1	TGCGCCAGCAGCCACCTACCCGGACTAGTGAGTCGGGAGACCCAGTACTTC	CASSHLPGLVSRETQYF
TRBD2	TRBJ2-5	few	TRBV29-1	TGCAGCGTTGTGCGGGGGGTTCAAGAGACCCAGTACTTC	CSVVRGVQETQYF
-	TRBJ1-1	-	TRBV18	TGTGTCAGCTCAACCACGGCAGCCGAAGCTTTCTTT	CVSSTTAAEAFF
-	TRBJ2-1	-	TRBV11-1	TGTGCCAGCAGCTTCTTTGCCCAGCCGGGCAATGAGCAGTTCTTC	CASSFFAQPGNEQFF
-	TRBJ2-3	many	TRBV29-1	TGCAGCGTTGAAGACAGGGGTCACGGGGGGAAGATCCTCACAGATACGCAGTATTTT	CSVEDRGHGGKILTDTQYF